This T cell receptor (beta chain) was identified during a study of T cell responses to AZD1222 COVID-19 vaccine. Regarding the study as a whole: Of the AZD1222 recipients, only 5 or 6 were seropositive at baseline.

The assay was immunoSEQ multiplex PCR, and TCRdb's table has in-frame clones only and misses some. Here the sample spans over 120,000 clones, approximately 90% being singletons. With regard to this clone: The antigen is not known.

The CDR3 totals 16 residues. The V and J ends lost 2 bases and 4 bases, in that order; junction bases with no gene match: 9. Looked up from germline, CDR1 is GTSNPN and CDR2 is SVGIG (reference sequence). The clonotype was recovered from an adult who received the AZD1222 COVID-19 vaccine. The rearrangement joins TRBV30 to TRBJ1-3; the match to TRBD1 covers 9 bases. The sample consisted of peripheral blood, taken 28 days after the second AZD1222 dose. CDR3 residues: CAWSLRGTGLGNTIYF. In nucleotides, the CDR3 is TGTGCCTGGAGTCTGCGCGGGACAGGGCTCGGAAACACCATATATTTT.